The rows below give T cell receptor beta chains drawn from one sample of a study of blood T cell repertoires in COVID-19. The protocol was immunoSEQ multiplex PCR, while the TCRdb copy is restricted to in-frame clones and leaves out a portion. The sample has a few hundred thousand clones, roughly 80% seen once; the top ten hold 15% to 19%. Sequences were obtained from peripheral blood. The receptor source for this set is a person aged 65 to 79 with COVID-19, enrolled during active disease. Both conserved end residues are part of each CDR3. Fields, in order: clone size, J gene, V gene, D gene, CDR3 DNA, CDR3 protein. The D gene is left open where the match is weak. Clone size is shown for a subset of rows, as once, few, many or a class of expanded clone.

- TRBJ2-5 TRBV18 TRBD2 TGTGCCAGCTCAGACACTAGCGGGGCATACCAAGAGACCCAGTACTTC CASSDTSGAYQETQYF
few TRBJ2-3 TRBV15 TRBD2 TGTGCCACCGCCACAAGGGGACTAGCTCGCAGTAAAGATACGCAGTATTTT CATATRGLARSKDTQYF
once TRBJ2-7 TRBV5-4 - TGTGCCAGCAGCTTGGCCACGGGAGACTACGAGCAGTACTTC CASSLATGDYEQYF
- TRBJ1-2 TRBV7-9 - TGTGCCAGCAGCTTCGGGGGTAACTATGGCTACACCTTC CASSFGGNYGYTF
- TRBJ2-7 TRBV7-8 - TGTGCCAGCAGCCCAAAGCGGGTTTCCCCACTCTACGAGCAGTACTTC CASSPKRVSPLYEQYF
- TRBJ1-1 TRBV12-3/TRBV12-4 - TGTGCCAGCAGTGGACACCAAACGGGCCGAGCTTTCTTT CASSGHQTGRAFF
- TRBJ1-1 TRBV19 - TGTGCCAGTAGTGCATTCGACATAGGCACTGAAGCTTTCTTT CASSAFDIGTEAFF
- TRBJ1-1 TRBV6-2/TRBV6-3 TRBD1 TGTGCCAGCAGTTACTCCACAGGGGTGGCTGAAGCTTTCTTT CASSYSTGVAEAFF
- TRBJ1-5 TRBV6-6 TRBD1 TGTGCCAGCAGCCGCCCCGGACAGGGCAATCAGCCCCAGCATTTT CASSRPGQGNQPQHF
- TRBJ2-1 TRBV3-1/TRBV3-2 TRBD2 TGTGCCAGCAATCCCACTAGCGGGGGCTCCTACAATGAGCAGTTCTTC CASNPTSGGSYNEQFF
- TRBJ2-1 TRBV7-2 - TGTGCCAGCAGCCCGAAGCGGCGGAATGAGCAGTTCTTC CASSPKRRNEQFF
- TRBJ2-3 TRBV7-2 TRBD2 TGTGCCAGCAGCTCCCGGACTAGCGCGGGCACAGATACGCAGTATTTT CASSSRTSAGTDTQYF
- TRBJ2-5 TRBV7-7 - TGTGCCAGCAGCCAGACGGGGGTGGGGGAGACCCAGTACTTC CASSQTGVGETQYF
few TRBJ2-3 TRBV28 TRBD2 TGTGCCAGCAGCAAAGTCGTGGGGCTAGCGGACACAGATACGCAGTATTTT CASSKVVGLADTDTQYF
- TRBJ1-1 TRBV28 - TGTGCCAGCCAACCCGGGCCAGGGAACCGGAACACTGAAGCTTTCTTT CASQPGPGNRNTEAFF
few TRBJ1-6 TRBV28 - TGTGTCTGTGGGAGCTCCTATAATTCACCCCTCCACTTT CVCGSSYNSPLHF
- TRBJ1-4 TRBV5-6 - TGTGCCAGCAGCCAAACCGGGGGGACTAATGAAAAACTGTTTTTT CASSQTGGTNEKLFF
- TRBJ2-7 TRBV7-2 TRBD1 TGTGCCAGCAGCTTATCGGGGACAGGGTCCTACGAGCAGTACTTC CASSLSGTGSYEQYF
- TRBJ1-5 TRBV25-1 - TGTGCCAGCAGAGGACCGGGACAGCCCCAGCATTTT CASRGPGQPQHF
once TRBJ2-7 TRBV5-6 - TGTGCCAGCAGCTTGGCCCGGGTCGGTGAGCAGTACTTC CASSLARVGEQYF
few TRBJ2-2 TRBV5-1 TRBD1 TGCGCCAGCAGCGACAGGACAGGGGGCTATACGAACACCGGGGAGCTGTTTTTT CASSDRTGGYTNTGELFF
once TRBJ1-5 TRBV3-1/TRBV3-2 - TGTGCCAGCAGCCAAGATCGTGAGGGCAGTCAGCCCCAGCATTTT CASSQDREGSQPQHF
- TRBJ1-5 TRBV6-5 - TGTGCCAGCAGTAAGGAACAGGGCCCCAATCAGCCCCAGCATTTT CASSKEQGPNQPQHF
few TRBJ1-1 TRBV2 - TGTGCCAGCAGTGAACTGGGGGGGGCGAACACTGAAGCTTTCTTT CASSELGGANTEAFF
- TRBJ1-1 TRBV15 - TGTGCCACGAGTCATGAAACTGAAGCTTTCTTT CATSHETEAFF
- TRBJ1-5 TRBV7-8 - TGTGCCAGCAGCTTAATAGTTAACAGGCCCAATCAGCCCCAGCATTTT CASSLIVNRPNQPQHF
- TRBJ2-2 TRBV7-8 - TGTGCCAGCAGCAAACTAGGGGGTTTCGCCGGGGAGCTGTTTTTT CASSKLGGFAGELFF
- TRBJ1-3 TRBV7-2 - TGTGCCAGCAGCTTAGCTCGAGTCTCTGGAAACACCATATATTTT CASSLARVSGNTIYF
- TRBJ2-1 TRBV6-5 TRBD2 TGTGCCAGCAGTTACTTCTTAAGCGGGAACAATGAGCAGTTCTTC CASSYFLSGNNEQFF
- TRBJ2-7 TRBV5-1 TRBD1 TGCGCCAGCAGCTTAGGGACAGGGTGGGACGAGCAGTACTTC CASSLGTGWDEQYF
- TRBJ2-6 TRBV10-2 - TGCGCCAGCAGTGAGTCGAGGAACTCTGGGGCCAACGTCCTGACTTTC CASSESRNSGANVLTF
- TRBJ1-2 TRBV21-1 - TGTGCCAGCAGCAAAGGGGGCCGGGCCGGGTATGGCTACACCTTC CASSKGGRAGYGYTF